These 2 T cell receptor beta chains were sequenced from one sample in a study of tumor and adjacent non-tumor tissue in lung cancer. The library came from three nested PCR rounds adapted from ARM-PCR protocols. TCRdb ran MiXCR on the multiplex PCR reads and lists one entry per CDR3 protein. Of 75,000 to 95,000 distinct CDR3 sequences listed, approximately 70% are singletons. The template was RNA from unsorted bulk tissue. Sequencing was done on a sample of lung tumor tissue. These receptors all come from a man aged 55 to 70 with non-small cell lung cancer.

This clonotype was observed once. This is likely a read error, given that the CDR3 carries no conserved phenylalanine or tryptophan at its end. The genes are TRBV6-1 and TRBJ2-1, with D unclear. CDR3 length: 15 residues. Germline V gene sequence: CDR1 MNHNS, CDR2 SASEGT. CDR3 region: CASREGRIRYNEQFL. The CDR3 DNA reads as TGTGCCAGCAGGGAAGGACGGATACGGTACAATGAGCAGTTCCTC.

The J gene is TRBJ1-1, the V gene TRBV5-1, with TRBD1 matching over 8 bases. This CDR3 spans 14 amino acids. Trimming cost V 4 bases and J 5 bases; bases outside gene matches: 7. Germline V gene lookup returns CDR1 SGHRS and CDR2 YFSETQ. CDR3 in amino acids: CASSLGQGRTEAFF. The CDR3 DNA reads as TGCGCCAGCAGCCTTGGACAGGGTAGGACTGAAGCTTTCTTT.